This TCR beta chain appears in the sequencing data of a study of T cells expressing NK-cell markers. For the study at large: Sorted CD3+CD56+NKG2C+, CD3+CD56+NKG2C- and CD3+CD56-NKG2C+ T cells provided the TCR beta repertoires. Study-wide results and caveats: Dominant NKG2C+ clonotypes made up roughly 1.0-8% of CD8+ T cells in roughly 6 donors. Once again these clonotypes came out on top in the CD3+CD56-NKG2C+ fraction of several donors.

With UMIs, 5'RACE template switching was used to make TCR beta cDNA. No DNA is given; TCRdb re-called the 5' RACE reads and lists each CDR3 protein once. The listing contains about 180,000 distinct CDR3 sequences. Regarding this clonotype: Its specificity is not known.

The origin of this receptor is a man aged 18-70 years in good health. Sequenced: blood T cells: a sorted CD56 or NKG2C T cell subset, CD4+ or CD8+ T cells, or bulk PBMC T cells (not recorded which).

CDR3 residues: CASGTGSNSPLHF. The rearrangement joins TRBV6-2 or TRBV6-3 to TRBJ1-6; there is no DNA to check the TCRdb D call of TRBD1. The germline gives CDR1 MNHEY, CDR2 SVGEGT. This CDR3 is built from 13 residues.